The next 20 T cell receptor beta chains were all read from a single sample in a study of CD4+ T cells in melanoma. Method: immunoSEQ multiplex PCR; TCRdb's copy keeps in-frame clones and lacks some. Of some 50,000 clones in the sample, roughly nine tenths were seen once. Sequencing used peripheral blood. These receptors were taken from a human donor with melanoma.

CDR3 bases: TGTGCCAGCTCCCGGCGACAGGGGGCCTTAAGCACGAGCACAGATACGCAGTATTTT. This encodes CASSRRQGALSTSTDTQYF. The chain combines TRBV27 with TRBJ2-3; 10 bases align to TRBD1. Germline V CDR1 and CDR2: MNHEY, SMNVEV (reference sequence). Germline trimming cut 8 bases from V and 0 bases from J; bases unmatched to any gene: 17. This CDR3 has 19 residues.

The chain has TRBV7-8 and TRBJ1-1; D is possibly TRBD1 (5 bases). V was clipped by 5 bases and J by 1 base, with 17 bases between them. Germline-derived CDR1 and CDR2 are SGHVS and FQNEAQ. There are 16 residues in the CDR3. The CDR3 coding sequence is TGTGCCAGCAGCGAGTACCCGGGAACAGGGAACACTGAAGCTTTCTTT. This gives the protein CASSEYPGTGNTEAFF.

The rearrangement joins TRBV30 to TRBJ2-2; the match to TRBD2 covers 8 bases. Germline CDR1 and CDR2: GTSNPN and SVGIG (reference sequence). The CDR3 spans 12 residues. J was trimmed by 9 bases and V by 4 bases; bases with no gene match: 4. CDR3 amino acids: CAWMRGARELFF. Written as DNA, the CDR3 is TGTGCCTGGATGCGGGGGGCAAGGGAGCTGTTTTTT.

The V gene is TRBV6-6, the J gene TRBJ2-5, with D tentatively TRBD2 (5 bases). CDR1 is MNHNY and CDR2 is SVGAGI in the germline V gene (reference sequence). This CDR3 has 13 residues. Trimming removed 4 bases from V and 3 bases from J, with 9 bases in between. CDR3 nucleotides: TGTGCCAGCAGTTCCGGGGAAGAAGAGACCCAGTACTTC. Translation: CASSSGEEETQYF.

The J gene is TRBJ2-7, the V gene TRBV4-1; D may be TRBD1 or TRBD2 (6 bases each). Trimming stripped 4 bases from V and 6 bases from J, with 10 bases between. The CDR3 is 12 amino acids. Germline V gene data show CDR1 as MGHRA and CDR2 as YSYEKL. The CDR3 DNA follows: TGCGCCAGCAGCCTCGAGGGGGGCGAGCAGTACTTC. Translating it yields CASSLEGGEQYF.

The rearrangement links TRBV5-6 to TRBJ1-2; D gene ambiguous. CDR3 length equals 15 residues. V lost 4 bases to trimming and J lost 0 bases, with 13 bases between them. Germline V gene lookup returns CDR1 SGHDT and CDR2 YYEEEE. As DNA, the CDR3 is TGTGCCAGCAGCCCCGTGCCGTTAGCTAACTATGGCTACACCTTC. Amino acids: CASSPVPLANYGYTF.

The chain links TRBV7-9 to TRBJ1-2; D ambiguous. CDR3 length: 12 amino acids. The V gene lost 5 bases and the J gene lost 8 bases, with 12 bases spanning the gap. Germline lookup yields CDR1 SEHNR and CDR2 FQNEAQ (reference sequence). CDR3 in DNA: TGTGCCAGCAGCCCCGAGAAGTTGGGCTACACCTTC. It is translated as CASSPEKLGYTF.

This clone came up once. The chain links TRBV28 to TRBJ1-5; D call uncertain. V lost 5 bases and J 6 bases, leaving 8 bases between the germline ends. The CDR3 is 12 residues long. Germline V gene lookup returns CDR1 MDHEN and CDR2 SYDVKM. CDR3 DNA: TGTGCCAGCAGTACGGGCGGTCAGCCCCAGCATTTT. Its translation: CASSTGGQPQHF.

The rearrangement joins TRBV7-2 to TRBJ1-5, with 9 bases identical to TRBD1. Per the germline V gene, CDR1 is SGHTA and CDR2 is FQGNSA. This CDR3 contains 14 residues. After removal of 4 bases from V and 4 bases from J, the junction contained 2 bases not matched to a gene. CDR3 residues: CASSSGQGNQPQHF. The CDR3 DNA reads as TGTGCCAGCAGCTCGGGACAGGGAAATCAGCCCCAGCATTTT. The full variable domain, in which reference TRBV7-2 and TRBJ1-5 provide the parts outside the CDR3, is GAGVSQSPSNKVTEKGKDVELRCDPISGHTALYWYRQSLGQGLEFLIYFQGNSAPDKSGLPSDRFSAERTGGSVSTLTIQRTQQEDSAVYLCASSSGQGNQPQHFGDGTRLSIL.

V and J are TRBV7-8 and TRBJ1-2; D is perhaps TRBD1 (6 bases). Germline V gives CDR1 SGHVS, CDR2 FQNEAQ. The CDR3 totals 15 residues. V lost 5 bases, J lost 4 bases, and 17 bases lay in between. This chain's CDR3 is CASSKPGHTFYGYTF. The CDR3 nucleotides are TGTGCCAGCAGCAAACCGGGACACACGTTCTATGGCTACACCTTC.

This chain connects TRBV7-2 to TRBJ1-2; D is unresolved. From germline, CDR1 is SGHTA and CDR2 FQGNSA. CDR3 size: 14 residues. With 0 bases removed from V and 1 base from J, the gap between germline ends came to 6 bases. In nucleotides, the CDR3 is TGTGCCAGCAGCTTAGCCCTGGGTAACTATGGCTACACCTTC. Translated: CASSLALGNYGYTF.

The chain has TRBV19 and TRBJ1-5, with TRBD1 matching over 12 bases. CDR1 and CDR2 from the germline V gene are LNHDA and SQIVND (reference sequence). The junction had 15 bases not matched to a gene; V was cut back by 4 bases and J by 2 bases. This CDR3 has 20 residues. CDR3 DNA: TGTGCCAGTAGTAAATATCCGGGACAGGGGGCCTCTTTGCGCAATCAGCCCCAGCATTTT. It codes for CASSKYPGQGASLRNQPQHF.

The chain couples TRBV5-4 to TRBJ2-3, with 12 bases aligning to TRBD2. Germline V CDR1 and CDR2: SGHNT, YYREEE (reference sequence). CDR3 size: 17 residues. Germline trimming cut 4 bases from V and 4 bases from J; bases unmatched to any gene: 10. For the CDR3, the DNA is TGTGCCAGCAGCCGCCCCCCCCTAGCGGGGGGGGCAGATACGCAGTATTTT. As protein: CASSRPPLAGGADTQYF.

V and J are TRBV30 and TRBJ1-2; 7 positions agree with TRBD1. The germline CDR1 and CDR2 sequences are GTSNPN and SVGIG (reference sequence). CDR3 size: 13 residues. After removal of 0 bases from V and 4 bases from J, the junction contained 2 bases not matched to a gene. CDR3 residues: CAWSVGQPYGYTF. The CDR3 nucleotides are TGTGCCTGGAGTGTGGGACAGCCCTATGGCTACACCTTC.

The chain carries TRBV2 and TRBJ2-2; D is unresolved. The germline V gene has CDR1 SNHLY and CDR2 FYNNEI. The CDR3 is made up of 14 amino acids. V shed 5 bases and J shed 0 bases, with 7 bases lying between them. In DNA form, the CDR3 reads TGTGCCAGCAGTTTCGACCCGAACACCGGGGAGCTGTTTTTT. It translates to CASSFDPNTGELFF.

The CDR3 DNA sequence: TGTGCCAGCAGCTTGGACTCCGAGCAGTACTTC. This gives the protein CASSLDSEQYF. This chain uses TRBV5-8 with TRBJ2-7; D is uncertain. Looked up from germline, CDR1 is SGHTS and CDR2 is YDEGEE. V was trimmed by 0 bases and J by 6 bases, leaving 4 bases between them. This CDR3 has 11 residues. The full variable domain, rest sourced from reference TRBV5-8 and TRBJ2-7, is EAGVTQSPTHLIKTRGQQATLRCSPISGHTSVYWYQQALGLGLQFLLWYDEGEERNRGNFPPRFSGRQFPNYSSELNVNALELEDSALYLCASSLDSEQYFGPGTRLTVT.

This clone was observed a single time. This CDR3 reads CASSGDTGYLSGANVLTF. The CDR3 DNA follows: TGTGCCAGCAGCGGAGATACAGGATACCTCTCTGGGGCCAACGTCCTGACTTTC. The chain joins TRBV9 to TRBJ2-6, with D possibly TRBD1 on 5 matching bases. V lost 3 bases and J lost 0, with 16 bases in between. CDR3 length: 18 amino acids. The germline V gene has CDR1 SGDLS and CDR2 YYNGEE.

V gene TRBV28 combines with J gene TRBJ1-4; perhaps TRBD1 as D (6 bases). This CDR3 comprises 18 residues. The V gene lost 3 bases and the J gene lost 4 bases, with 21 bases spanning the gap. Germline assignment: CDR1 MDHEN and CDR2 SYDVKM. CDR3 in amino acids: CASSLAGDHRGDNEKLFF. In DNA, the CDR3 is TGTGCCAGCAGTTTGGCAGGGGATCACCGGGGGGATAATGAAAAACTGTTTTTT.

The CDR3 is CASSDHRWGPQHF. CDR3 DNA: TGTGCCAGCAGTGACCACCGTTGGGGGCCCCAGCATTTT. The chain employs TRBV6-1 and TRBJ1-5, with D unresolved. Germline CDR1 reads MNHNS; CDR2 reads SASEGT. The V end lost 3 bases, the J end lost 9 bases, and 12 bases lay between the germline ends. The CDR3 spans 13 residues.

The CDR3 sequence is CASSQDSSRRYEQYF. DNA of the CDR3: TGTGCCAGCAGCCAAGATAGTAGCAGACGCTACGAGCAGTACTTC. The chain joins TRBV14 to TRBJ2-7; D is uncertain. The V gene lost 0 bases and the J gene lost 3 bases, with 12 bases spanning the gap. This CDR3 spans 15 amino acids. Germline loops: CDR1 SGHDN, CDR2 FVKESK.